This TCR beta chain was observed in a study of spatial heterogeneity in lung cancer. Time point denoted: sample taken at primary tumor resection. Study-wide results and caveats: For expanded intratumoral alpha and beta TCRs, counts tracked tumor mutation counts.

A remark on this clonotype: Its antigen is not known.

Germline V gene sequence: CDR1 MNHEY, CDR2 SVGEGT. This CDR3 is built from 16 residues. The V gene end was trimmed by 7 bases and the J gene end by 4 bases; junction bases not matched to a gene: 11. TCRdb reanalysed the 5' RACE reads using MiXCR and keeps one entry per CDR3 protein. The table shows roughly 4,400 distinct CDR3 sequences, with 9.5% to 15% occurring only once. This TCR derives from a male donor with early-stage non-small cell lung cancer. The V gene is TRBV6-2 or TRBV6-3, the J gene TRBJ1-2; 11 bases map to TRBD1. Here the sequenced sample was lung tumor tissue, taken at surgery. The chain's CDR3 is CASTPTGTGGIYGYTF. The CDR3 nucleotides read TGTGCCAGCACTCCAACCGGGACAGGGGGAATCTATGGCTACACCTTC.